This TCR beta chain was found in a study of blood T cell repertoires in COVID-19. Study information: PBMCs, B-cell-depleted T cells, or T cells were the source of the cDNA or gDNA that made up the material.

The CDR3 is 17 amino acids. Germline V gene data show CDR1 as MGHRA and CDR2 as YSYEKL. V dropped 3 bases and J dropped 1 base, with 18 bases sitting between them. Authors' analysis steps: Reference gene primers were amplified, and this amplification served to estimate nucleated cell counts. TCRdb keeps only in-frame clones here, not all; method: immunoSEQ multiplex PCR. Clone size and V and J calls were adopted from that table, with D and trimming inferred from the DNA. Here the sample spans around 110,000 clones, under 90% being singletons. This receptor was identified in a woman aged 55-70 years with acute or convalescent COVID-19. Material for sequencing was peripheral blood. The chain couples TRBV4-1 to TRBJ1-1, with D possibly TRBD1 on 6 matching bases. CDR3 in DNA: TGCGCCAGCAGCCAGGACGGGTACAGGGCGGGGAACACTGAAGCTTTCTTT. Translated: CASSQDGYRAGNTEAFF.